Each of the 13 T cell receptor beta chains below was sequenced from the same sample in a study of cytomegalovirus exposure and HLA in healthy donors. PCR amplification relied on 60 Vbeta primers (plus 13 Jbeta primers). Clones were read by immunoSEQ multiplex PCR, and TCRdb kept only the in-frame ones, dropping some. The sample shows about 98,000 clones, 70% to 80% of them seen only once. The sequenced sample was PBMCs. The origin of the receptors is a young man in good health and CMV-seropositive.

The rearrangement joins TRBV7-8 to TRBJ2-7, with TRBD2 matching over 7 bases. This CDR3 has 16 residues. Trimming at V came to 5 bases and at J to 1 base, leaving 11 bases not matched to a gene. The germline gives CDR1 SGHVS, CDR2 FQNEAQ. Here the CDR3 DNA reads TGTGCCAGCAGCATCCAAGCGGGGTACACTTCCTACGAGCAGTACTTC. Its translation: CASSIQAGYTSYEQYF. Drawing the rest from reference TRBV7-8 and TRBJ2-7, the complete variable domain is GAGVSQSPRYKVAKRGQDVALRCDPISGHVSLFWYQQALGQGPEFLTYFQNEAQLDKSGLPSDRFFAERPEGSVSTLKIQRTQQEDSAVYLCASSIQAGYTSYEQYFGPGTRLTVT.

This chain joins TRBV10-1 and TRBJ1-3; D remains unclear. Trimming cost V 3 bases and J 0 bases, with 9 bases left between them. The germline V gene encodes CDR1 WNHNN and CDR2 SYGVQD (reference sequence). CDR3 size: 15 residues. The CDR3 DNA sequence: TGCGCCAGCAGTGAAGGGAGCCTCTCTGGAAACACCATATATTTT. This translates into CASSEGSLSGNTIYF.

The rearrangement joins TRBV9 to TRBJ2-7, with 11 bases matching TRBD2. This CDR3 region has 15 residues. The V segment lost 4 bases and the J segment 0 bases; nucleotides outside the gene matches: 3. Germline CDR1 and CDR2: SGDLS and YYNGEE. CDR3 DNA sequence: TGTGCCAGCAGCACAGGGACTAGCGGCTCCTACGAGCAGTACTTC. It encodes CASSTGTSGSYEQYF.

The CDR3 is CASSIKDSLYEKLFF. CDR3 bases: TGTGCCAGCAGCATAAAGGACAGCTTGTATGAAAAACTGTTTTTT. V is TRBV13 and J is TRBJ1-4, with a weak D call TRBD1 (6 bases). From germline, CDR1 is PRHDT and CDR2 FYEKMQ (reference sequence). This CDR3 region has 15 residues. Trimming left V 5 bases short and J 6 bases short, with 16 bases between. Full variable domain (remainder filled in from reference TRBV13 and TRBJ1-4): AAGVIQSPRHLIKEKRETATLKCYPIPRHDTVYWYQQGPGQDPQFLISFYEKMQSDKGSIPDRFSAQQFSDYHSELNMSSLELGDSALYFCASSIKDSLYEKLFFGSGTQLSVL.

Written as DNA, the CDR3 is TGTGCCAGCAGCGTAGAAGGGCCAGGGGCTGAAAAACTGTTTTTT. This codes for CASSVEGPGAEKLFF. The chain links TRBV9 to TRBJ1-4, with D possibly matching TRBD1 (6 bases). The length of the CDR3 is 15 residues. Trimming cost V 0 bases and J 7 bases, with 13 bases left between them. The germline CDR1 and CDR2 sequences are SGDLS and YYNGEE.

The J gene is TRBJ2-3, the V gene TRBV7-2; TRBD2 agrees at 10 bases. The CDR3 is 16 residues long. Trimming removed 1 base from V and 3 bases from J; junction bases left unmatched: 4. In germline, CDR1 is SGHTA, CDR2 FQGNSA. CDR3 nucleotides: TGTGCCAGCAGCTTAGTACTAGCGGGGAGTACAGATACGCAGTATTTT. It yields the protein CASSLVLAGSTDTQYF. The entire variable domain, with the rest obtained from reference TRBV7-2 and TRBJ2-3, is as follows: GAGVSQSPSNKVTEKGKDVELRCDPISGHTALYWYRQSLGQGLEFLIYFQGNSAPDKSGLPSDRFSAERTGGSVSTLTIQRTQQEDSAVYLCASSLVLAGSTDTQYFGPGTRLTVL.

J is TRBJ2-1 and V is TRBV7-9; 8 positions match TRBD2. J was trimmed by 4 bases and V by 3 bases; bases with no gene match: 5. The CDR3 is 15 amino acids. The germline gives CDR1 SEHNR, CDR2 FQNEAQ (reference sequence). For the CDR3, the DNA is TGTGCCAGCAGCTTTGACGGGGGGGGATACAATGAGCAGTTCTTC. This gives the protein CASSFDGGGYNEQFF.

The CDR3 spells CASSQVAGDQETQYF. The CDR3 region has the DNA TGTGCCAGCAGCCAAGTGGCAGGGGACCAAGAGACCCAGTACTTC. The V call is TRBV14, the J call TRBJ2-5; possible D gene TRBD1, 6 bases. The CDR3 is 15 residues long. Germline V gene data show CDR1 as SGHDN and CDR2 as FVKESK. V dropped 1 base and J dropped 0 bases, with 9 bases sitting between them.

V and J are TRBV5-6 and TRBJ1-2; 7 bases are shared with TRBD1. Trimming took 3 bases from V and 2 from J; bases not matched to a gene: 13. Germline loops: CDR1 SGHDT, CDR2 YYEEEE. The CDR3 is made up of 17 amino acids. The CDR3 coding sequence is TGTGCCAGCAGCTCGACTCTCCGGACAGGAGGAAACTATGGCTACACCTTC. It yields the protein CASSSTLRTGGNYGYTF.

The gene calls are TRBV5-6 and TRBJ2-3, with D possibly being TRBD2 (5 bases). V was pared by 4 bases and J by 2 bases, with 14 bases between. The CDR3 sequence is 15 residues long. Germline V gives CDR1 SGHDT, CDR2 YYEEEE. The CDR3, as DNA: TGTGCCAGCAGCATTGGTCGGGATCTCACAGATACGCAGTATTTT. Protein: CASSIGRDLTDTQYF.

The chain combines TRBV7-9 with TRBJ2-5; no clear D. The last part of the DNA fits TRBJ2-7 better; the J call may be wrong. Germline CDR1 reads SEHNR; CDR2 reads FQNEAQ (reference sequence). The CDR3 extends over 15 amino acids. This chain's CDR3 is CASSSLADAWYEQYF. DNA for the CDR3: TGTGCCAGCAGCTCCTTAGCAGACGCCTGGTACGAGCAGTACTTC.

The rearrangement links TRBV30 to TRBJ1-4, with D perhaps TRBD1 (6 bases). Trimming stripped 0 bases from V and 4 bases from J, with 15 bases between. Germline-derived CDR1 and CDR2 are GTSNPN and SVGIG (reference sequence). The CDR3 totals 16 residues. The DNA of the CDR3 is TGTGCCTGGAGTGTACTGGGGGCAGGGCTTAATGAAAAACTGTTTTTT. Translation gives CAWSVLGAGLNEKLFF.

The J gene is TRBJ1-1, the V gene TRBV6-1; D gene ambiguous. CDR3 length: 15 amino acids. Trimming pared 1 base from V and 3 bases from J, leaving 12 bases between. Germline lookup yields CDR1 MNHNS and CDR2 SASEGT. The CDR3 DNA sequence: TGTGCCAGCAGTGAAGTTTCTAGACTGGACACTGAAGCTTTCTTT. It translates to CASSEVSRLDTEAFF.